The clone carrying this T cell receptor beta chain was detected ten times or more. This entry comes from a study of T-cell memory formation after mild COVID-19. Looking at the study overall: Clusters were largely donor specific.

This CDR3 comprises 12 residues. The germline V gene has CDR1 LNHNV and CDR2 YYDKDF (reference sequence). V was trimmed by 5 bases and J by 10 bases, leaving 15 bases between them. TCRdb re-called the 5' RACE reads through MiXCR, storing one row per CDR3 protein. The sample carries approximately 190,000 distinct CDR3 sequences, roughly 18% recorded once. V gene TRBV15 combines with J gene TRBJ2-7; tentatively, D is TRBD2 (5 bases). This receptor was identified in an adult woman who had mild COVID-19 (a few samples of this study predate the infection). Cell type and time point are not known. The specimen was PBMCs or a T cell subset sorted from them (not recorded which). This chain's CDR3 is CATSPPEARQYF. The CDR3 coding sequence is TGTGCCACCAGCCCCCCGGAGGCCCGCCAGTACTTC.